Included here is one T cell receptor (beta chain) sequence, with context. These data come from a study of blood T cell repertoires in COVID-19. TCRdb keeps only in-frame clones here, not all; method: immunoSEQ multiplex PCR. The table has over 95,000 clones, about 85% seen once. This CDR3 is 15 amino acids long. CDR1 is SGHRS and CDR2 is YFSETQ in the germline V gene. V lost 4 bases and J lost 0; bases outside the gene matches: 4. J is TRBJ1-3 and V is TRBV5-1, with 7 bases aligning to TRBD1. This receptor was obtained from a human donor in a cohort sampled during active COVID-19. The source material was peripheral blood. The CDR3 protein is CASSPQGNSGNTIYF. CDR3 coding DNA: TGCGCCAGCAGCCCACAGGGGAACTCTGGAAACACCATATATTTT.